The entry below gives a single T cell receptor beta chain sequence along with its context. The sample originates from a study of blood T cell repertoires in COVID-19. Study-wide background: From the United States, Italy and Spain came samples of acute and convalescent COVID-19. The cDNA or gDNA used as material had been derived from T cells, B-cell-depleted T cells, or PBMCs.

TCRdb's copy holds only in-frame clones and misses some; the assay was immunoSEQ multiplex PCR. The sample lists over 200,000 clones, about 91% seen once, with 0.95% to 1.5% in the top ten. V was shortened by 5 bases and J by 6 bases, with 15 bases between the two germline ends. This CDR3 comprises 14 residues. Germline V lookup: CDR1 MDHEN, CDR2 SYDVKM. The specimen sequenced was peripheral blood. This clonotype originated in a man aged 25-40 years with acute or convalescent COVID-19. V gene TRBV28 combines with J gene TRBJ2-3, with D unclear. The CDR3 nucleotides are TGTGCCAGCAGTCCCGTGAATATCGGGGATACGCAGTATTTT. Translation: CASSPVNIGDTQYF.